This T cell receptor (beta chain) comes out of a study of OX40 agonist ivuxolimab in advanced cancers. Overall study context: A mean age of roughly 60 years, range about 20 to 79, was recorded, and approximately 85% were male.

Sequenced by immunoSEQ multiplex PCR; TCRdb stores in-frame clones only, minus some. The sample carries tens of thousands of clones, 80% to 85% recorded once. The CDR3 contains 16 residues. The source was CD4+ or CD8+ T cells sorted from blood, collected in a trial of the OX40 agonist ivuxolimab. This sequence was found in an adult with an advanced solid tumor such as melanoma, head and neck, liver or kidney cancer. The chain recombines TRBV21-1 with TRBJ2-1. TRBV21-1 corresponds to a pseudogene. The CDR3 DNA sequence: TGTGCCAGCAGGGGGGACGAGAGGTTCCTGGGGAATGAGCAGTTCTTC. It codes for CASRGDERFLGNEQFF.